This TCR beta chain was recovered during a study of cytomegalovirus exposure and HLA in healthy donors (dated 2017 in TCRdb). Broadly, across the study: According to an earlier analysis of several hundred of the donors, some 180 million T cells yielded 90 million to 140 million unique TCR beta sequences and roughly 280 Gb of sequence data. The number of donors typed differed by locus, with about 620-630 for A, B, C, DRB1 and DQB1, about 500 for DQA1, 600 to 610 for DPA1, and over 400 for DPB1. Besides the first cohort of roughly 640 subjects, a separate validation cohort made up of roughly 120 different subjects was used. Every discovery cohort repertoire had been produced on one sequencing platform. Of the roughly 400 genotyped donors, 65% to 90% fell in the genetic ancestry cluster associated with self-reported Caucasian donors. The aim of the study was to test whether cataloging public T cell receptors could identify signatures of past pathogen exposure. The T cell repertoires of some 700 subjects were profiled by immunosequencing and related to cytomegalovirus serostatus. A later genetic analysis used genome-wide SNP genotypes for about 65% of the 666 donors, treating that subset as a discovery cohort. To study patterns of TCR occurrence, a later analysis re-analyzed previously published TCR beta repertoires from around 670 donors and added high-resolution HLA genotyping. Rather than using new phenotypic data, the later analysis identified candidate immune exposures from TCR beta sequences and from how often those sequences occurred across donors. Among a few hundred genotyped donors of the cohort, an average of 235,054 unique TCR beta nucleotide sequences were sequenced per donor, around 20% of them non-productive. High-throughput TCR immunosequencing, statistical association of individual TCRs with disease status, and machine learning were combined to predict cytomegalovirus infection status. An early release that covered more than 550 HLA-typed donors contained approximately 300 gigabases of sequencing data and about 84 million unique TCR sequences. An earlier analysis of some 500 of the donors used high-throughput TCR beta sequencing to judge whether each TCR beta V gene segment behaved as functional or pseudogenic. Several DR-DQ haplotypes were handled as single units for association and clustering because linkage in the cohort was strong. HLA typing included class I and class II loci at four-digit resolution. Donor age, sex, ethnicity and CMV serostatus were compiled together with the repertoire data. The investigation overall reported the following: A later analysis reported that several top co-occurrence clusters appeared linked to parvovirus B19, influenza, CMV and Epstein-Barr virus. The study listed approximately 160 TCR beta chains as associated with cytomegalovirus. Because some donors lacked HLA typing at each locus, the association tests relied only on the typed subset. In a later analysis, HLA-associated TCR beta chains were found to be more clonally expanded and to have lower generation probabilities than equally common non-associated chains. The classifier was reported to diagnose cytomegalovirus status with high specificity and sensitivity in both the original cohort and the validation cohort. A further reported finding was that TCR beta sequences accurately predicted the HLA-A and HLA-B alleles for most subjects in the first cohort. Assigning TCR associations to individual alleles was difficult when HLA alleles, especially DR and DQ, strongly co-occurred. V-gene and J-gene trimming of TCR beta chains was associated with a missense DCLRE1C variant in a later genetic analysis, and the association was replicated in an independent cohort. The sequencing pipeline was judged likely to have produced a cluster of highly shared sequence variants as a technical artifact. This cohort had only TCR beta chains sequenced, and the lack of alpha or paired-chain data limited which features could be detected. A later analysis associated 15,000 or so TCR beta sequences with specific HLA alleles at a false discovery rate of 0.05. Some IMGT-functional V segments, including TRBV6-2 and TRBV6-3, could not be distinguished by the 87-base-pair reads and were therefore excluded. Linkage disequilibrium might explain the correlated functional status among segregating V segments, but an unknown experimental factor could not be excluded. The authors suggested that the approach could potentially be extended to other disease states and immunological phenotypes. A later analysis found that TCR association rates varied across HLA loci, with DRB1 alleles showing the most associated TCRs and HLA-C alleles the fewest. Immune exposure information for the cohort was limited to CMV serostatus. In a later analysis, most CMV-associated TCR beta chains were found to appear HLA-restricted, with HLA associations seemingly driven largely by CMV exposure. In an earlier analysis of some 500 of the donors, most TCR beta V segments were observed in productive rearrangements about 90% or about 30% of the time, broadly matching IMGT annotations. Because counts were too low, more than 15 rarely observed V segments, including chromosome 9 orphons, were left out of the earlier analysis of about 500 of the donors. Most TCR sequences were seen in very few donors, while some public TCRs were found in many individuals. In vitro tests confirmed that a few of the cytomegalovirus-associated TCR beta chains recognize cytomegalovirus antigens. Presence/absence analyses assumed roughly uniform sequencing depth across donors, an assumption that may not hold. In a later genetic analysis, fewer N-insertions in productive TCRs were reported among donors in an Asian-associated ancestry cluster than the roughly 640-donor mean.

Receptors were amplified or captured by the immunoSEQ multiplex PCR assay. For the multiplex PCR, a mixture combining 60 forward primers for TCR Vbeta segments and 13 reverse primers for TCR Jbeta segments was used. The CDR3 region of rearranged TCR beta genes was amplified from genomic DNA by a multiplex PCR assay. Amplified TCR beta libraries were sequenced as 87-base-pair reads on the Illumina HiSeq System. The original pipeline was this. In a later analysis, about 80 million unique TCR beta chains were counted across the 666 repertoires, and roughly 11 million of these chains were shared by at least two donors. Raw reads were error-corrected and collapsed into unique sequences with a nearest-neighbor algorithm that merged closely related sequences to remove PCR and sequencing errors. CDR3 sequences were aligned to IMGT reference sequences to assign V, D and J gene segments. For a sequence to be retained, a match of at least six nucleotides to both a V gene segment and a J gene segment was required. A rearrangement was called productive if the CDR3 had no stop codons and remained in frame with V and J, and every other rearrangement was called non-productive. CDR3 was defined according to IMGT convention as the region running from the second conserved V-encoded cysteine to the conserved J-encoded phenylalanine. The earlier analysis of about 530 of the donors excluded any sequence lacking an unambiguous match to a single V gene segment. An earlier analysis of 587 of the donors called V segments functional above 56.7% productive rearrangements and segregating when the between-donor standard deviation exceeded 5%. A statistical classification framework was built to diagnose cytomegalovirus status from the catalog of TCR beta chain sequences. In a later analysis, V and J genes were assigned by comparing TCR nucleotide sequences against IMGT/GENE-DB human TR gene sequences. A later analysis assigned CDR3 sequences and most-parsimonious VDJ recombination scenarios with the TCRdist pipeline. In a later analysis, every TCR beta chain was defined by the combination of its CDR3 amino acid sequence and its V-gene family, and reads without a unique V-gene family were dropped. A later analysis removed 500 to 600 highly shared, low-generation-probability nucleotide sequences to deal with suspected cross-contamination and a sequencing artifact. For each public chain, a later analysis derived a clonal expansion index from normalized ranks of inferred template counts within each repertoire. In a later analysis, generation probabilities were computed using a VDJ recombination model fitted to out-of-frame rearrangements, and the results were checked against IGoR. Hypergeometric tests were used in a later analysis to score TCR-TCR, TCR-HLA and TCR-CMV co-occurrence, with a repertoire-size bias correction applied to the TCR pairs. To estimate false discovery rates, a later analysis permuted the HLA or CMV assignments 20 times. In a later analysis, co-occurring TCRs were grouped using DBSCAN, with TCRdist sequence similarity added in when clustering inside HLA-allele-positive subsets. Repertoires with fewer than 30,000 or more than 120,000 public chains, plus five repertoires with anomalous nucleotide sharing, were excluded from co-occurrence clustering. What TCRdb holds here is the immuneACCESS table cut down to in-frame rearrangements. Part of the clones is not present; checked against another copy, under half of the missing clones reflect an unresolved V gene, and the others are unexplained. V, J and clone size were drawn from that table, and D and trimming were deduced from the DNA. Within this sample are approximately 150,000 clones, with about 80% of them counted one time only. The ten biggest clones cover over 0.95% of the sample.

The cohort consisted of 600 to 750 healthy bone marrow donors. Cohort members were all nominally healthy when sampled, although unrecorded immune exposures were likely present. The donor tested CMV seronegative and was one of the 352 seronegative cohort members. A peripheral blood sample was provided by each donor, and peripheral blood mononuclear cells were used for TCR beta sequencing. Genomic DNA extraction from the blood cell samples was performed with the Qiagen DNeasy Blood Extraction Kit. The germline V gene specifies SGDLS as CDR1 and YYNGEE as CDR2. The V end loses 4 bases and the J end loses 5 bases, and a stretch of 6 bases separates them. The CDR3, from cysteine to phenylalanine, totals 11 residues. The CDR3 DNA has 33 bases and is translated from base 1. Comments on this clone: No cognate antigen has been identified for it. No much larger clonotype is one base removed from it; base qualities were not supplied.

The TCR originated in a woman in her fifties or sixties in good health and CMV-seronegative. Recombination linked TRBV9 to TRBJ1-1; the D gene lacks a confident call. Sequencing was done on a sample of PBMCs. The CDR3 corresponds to CASSPQTEAFF. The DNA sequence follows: TGTGCCAGCAGCCCACAAACTGAAGCTTTCTTT. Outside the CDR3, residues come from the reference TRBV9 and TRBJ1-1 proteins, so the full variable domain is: DSGVTQTPKHLITATGQRVTLRCSPRSGDLSVYWYQQSLDQGLQFLIQYYNGEERAKGNILERFSAQQFPDLHSELNLSSLELGDSALYFCASSPQTEAFFGQGTRLTVV.